Sequencing of this T cell receptor beta chain was carried out in a study of OX40 agonist ivuxolimab in advanced cancers. Study details: Three patients had partial responses: one hepatocellular carcinoma, two cutaneous melanoma.

Germline V gene sequence: CDR1 MNHEY, CDR2 SVGAGI. The CDR3 has 15 amino acids. Data came from immunoSEQ multiplex PCR; TCRdb stores just in-frame clones and leaves some out. The sample holds 55,000 to 90,000 clones, 70% to 90% seen once. This clone has just one count. The chain links TRBV6-5 to TRBJ2-5; 12 nucleotides line up with TRBD1. TRBJ2-7 matches the DNA end more closely, so the J call is doubtful. This TCR came from an adult with an advanced solid tumor such as melanoma, head and neck, liver or kidney cancer. The sample here was CD4+ or CD8+ T cells sorted from blood, taken in a trial of the OX40 agonist ivuxolimab. The CDR3 loop is CASSSGTGGSYEQYF. The CDR3 DNA sequence: TGTGCCAGCAGTAGTGGGACAGGGGGCAGTTACGAGCAGTACTTC.